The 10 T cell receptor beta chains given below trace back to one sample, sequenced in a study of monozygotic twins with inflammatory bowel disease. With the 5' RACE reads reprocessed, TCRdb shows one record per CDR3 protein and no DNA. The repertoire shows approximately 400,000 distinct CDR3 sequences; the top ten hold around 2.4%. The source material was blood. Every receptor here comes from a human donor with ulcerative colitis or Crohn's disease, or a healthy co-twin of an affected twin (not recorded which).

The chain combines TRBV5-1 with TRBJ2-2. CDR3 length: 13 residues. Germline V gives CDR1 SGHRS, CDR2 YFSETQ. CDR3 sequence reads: CASKIGVTGELFF.

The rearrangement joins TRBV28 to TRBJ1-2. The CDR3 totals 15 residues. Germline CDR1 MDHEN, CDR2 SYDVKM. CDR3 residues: CASRGSSLANYGYTF.

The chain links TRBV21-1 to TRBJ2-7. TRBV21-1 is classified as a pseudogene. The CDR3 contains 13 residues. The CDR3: CASSSGSYHEQYF.

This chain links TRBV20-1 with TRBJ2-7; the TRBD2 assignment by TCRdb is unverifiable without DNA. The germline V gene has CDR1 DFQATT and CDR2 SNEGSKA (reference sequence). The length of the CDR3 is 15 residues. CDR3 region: CSAARAPGKNYEQYF.

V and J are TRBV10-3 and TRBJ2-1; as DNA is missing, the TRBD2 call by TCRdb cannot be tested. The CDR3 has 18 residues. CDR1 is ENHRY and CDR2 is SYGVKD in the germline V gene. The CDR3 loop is CAISDLRAGAQVLNEQFF.

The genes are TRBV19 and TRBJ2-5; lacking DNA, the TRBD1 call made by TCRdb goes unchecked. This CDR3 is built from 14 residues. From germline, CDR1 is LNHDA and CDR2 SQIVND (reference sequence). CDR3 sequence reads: CASTNRGGQETQYF.

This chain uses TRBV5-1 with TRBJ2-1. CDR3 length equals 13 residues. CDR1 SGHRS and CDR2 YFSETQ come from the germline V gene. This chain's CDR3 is CASSLGPTDEQFF.

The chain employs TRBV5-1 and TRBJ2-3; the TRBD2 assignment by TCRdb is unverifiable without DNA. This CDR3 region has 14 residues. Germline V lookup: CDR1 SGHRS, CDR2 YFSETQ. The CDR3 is CASSLTSDTDTQYF.

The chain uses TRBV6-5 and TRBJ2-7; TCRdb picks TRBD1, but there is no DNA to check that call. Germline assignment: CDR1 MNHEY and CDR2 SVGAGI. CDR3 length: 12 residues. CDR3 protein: CASRAGTREQYF.

CDR3 region: CASSLRREGPSEQFF. V gene TRBV7-9 combines with J gene TRBJ2-1; TCRdb outputs TRBD2, but without DNA this stays unchecked. This CDR3 is 15 amino acids long. The V gene's germline CDR1 is SEHNR and CDR2 FQNEAQ (reference sequence).